The present TCR beta chain was sequenced within a study of blood T cell repertoires in COVID-19. Study-wide background: In each case, the material was cDNA or gDNA derived from T cells, B-cell-depleted T cells, or PBMCs.

This clone was detected a few times. At the DNA level, this CDR3 is encoded by other sequences in the same sample as well. Looked up from germline, CDR1 is MNHEY and CDR2 is SVGAGI. Trimming took 0 bases from V and 4 from J, leaving 10 bases between them. The CDR3 is made up of 15 amino acids. Original processing methods: It was from reference gene primer amplification that nucleated cell counts were estimated. Measured with immunoSEQ multiplex PCR; TCRdb has only the in-frame clones, and not every one. The DNA was the basis for D and trimming; V, J and clone size are from that table. The data show 300,000 to 450,000 clones, more than 75% seen once.

This clonotype was sampled from a human donor with acute or convalescent COVID-19. The donor label of this sample is uncertain. The chain employs TRBV6-5 and TRBJ1-5, with a tentative D call TRBD1 (6 bases). The sequencing sample was made of peripheral blood. CDR3 sequence: CASSYSRGGNQPQHF. The CDR3 region has the DNA TGTGCCAGCAGTTACTCGAGGGGGGGGAATCAGCCCCAGCATTTT.